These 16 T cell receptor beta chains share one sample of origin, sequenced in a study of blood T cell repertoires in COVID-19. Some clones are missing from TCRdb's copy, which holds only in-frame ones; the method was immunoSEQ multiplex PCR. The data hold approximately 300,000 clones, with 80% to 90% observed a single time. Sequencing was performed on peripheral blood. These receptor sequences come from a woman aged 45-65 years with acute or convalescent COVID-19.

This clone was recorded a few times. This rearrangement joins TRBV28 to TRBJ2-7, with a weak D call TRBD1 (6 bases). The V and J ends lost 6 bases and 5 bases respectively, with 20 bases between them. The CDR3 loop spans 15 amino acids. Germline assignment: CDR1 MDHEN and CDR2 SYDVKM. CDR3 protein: CASRTGDMAVDEQYF. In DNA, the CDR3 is TGTGCCAGCAGGACCGGGGACATGGCAGTGGACGAGCAGTACTTC.

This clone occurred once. The CDR3 nucleotides read TGTGCCTGGAGTCGGAAGGGAGACACAGATACGCAGTATTTT. Its translation is CAWSRKGDTDTQYF. The chain has TRBV30 and TRBJ2-3; possible D gene TRBD2, 5 bases. Germline lookup yields CDR1 GTSNPN and CDR2 SVGIG (reference sequence). V was shortened by 2 bases and J by 2 bases, with 11 bases between the two germline ends. This CDR3 has 14 amino acids. Together with reference TRBV30 and TRBJ2-3, the CDR3 gives the full variable domain: SQTIHQWPATLVQPVGSPLSLECTVEGTSNPNLYWYRQAAGRGLQLLFYSVGIGQISSEVPQNLSASRPQDRQFILSSKKLLLSDSGFYLCAWSRKGDTDTQYFGPGTRLTVL.

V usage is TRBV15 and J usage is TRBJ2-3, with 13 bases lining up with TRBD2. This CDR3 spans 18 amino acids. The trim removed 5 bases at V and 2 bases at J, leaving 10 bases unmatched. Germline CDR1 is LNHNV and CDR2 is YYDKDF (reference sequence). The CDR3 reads CATSLRLAGGSYTDTQYF. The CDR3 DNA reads TGTGCCACCAGCCTTAGACTAGCGGGGGGATCTTACACAGATACGCAGTATTTT.

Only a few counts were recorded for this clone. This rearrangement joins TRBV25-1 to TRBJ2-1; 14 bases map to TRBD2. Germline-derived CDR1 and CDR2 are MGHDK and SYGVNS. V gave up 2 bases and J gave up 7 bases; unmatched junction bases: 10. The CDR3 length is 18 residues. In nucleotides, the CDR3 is TGTGCCAGCAGTGAAGAGGGGAGACTAGCGGGGGGGCGGAATGAGCAGTTCTTC. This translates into CASSEEGRLAGGRNEQFF.

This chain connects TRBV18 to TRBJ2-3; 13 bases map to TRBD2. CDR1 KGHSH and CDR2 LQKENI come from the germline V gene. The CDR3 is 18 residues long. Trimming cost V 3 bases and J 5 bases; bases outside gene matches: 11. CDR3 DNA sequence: TGTGCCAGCTCACCTCCAAACCCCGGGACTAGCGGGATAGATACGCAGTATTTT. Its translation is CASSPPNPGTSGIDTQYF.

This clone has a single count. In DNA form, the CDR3 reads TGTGCCAGTAGTATGCGGGCTAGCGGGAGGGTCGGTACCTACGAGCAGTACTTC. It codes for CASSMRASGRVGTYEQYF. The rearrangement uses TRBV19 and TRBJ2-7, with TRBD2 matching over 12 bases. The trim removed 3 bases at V and 2 bases at J, leaving 11 bases unmatched. Germline CDR1 LNHDA, CDR2 SQIVND (reference sequence). This CDR3 is 18 amino acids long.

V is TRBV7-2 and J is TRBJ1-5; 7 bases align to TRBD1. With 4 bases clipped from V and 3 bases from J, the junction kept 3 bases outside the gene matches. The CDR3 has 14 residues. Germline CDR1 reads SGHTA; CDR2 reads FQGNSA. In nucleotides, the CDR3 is TGTGCCAGCAGCTCGACAGGGTACAATCAGCCCCAGCATTTT. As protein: CASSSTGYNQPQHF.

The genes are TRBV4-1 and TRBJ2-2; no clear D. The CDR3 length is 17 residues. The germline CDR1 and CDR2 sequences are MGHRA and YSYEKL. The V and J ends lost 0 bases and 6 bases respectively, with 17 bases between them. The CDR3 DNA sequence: TGCGCCAGCAGCCAAGACTTGACCGGGTCCTGGGCCGGGGAGCTGTTTTTT. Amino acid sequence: CASSQDLTGSWAGELFF.

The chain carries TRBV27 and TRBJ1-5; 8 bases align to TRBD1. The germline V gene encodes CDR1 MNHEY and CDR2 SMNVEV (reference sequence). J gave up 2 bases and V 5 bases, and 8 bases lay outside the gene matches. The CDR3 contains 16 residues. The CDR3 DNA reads TGTGCCAGCAGTCCCCTCGGACAGGGAGGCAATCAGCCCCAGCATTTT. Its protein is CASSPLGQGGNQPQHF.

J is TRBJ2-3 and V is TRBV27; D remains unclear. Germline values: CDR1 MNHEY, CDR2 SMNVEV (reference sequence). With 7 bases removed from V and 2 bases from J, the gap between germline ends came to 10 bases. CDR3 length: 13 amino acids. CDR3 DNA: TGTGCCAGCAATAGCCGTTTCACAGATACGCAGTATTTT. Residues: CASNSRFTDTQYF.

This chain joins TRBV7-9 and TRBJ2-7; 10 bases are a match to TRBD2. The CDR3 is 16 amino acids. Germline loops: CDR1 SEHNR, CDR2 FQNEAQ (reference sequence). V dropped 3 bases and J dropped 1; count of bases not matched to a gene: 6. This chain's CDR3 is CASSFPRAGGSYEQYF. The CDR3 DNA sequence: TGTGCCAGCAGCTTCCCCCGAGCGGGAGGGTCCTACGAGCAGTACTTC.

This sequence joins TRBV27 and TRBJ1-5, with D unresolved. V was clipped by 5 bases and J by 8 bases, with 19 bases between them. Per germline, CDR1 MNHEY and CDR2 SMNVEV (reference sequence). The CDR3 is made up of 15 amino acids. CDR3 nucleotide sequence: TGTGCCAGCAGTGCCCTATTGGGAATCGGGGAGCCCCAGCATTTT. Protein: CASSALLGIGEPQHF.

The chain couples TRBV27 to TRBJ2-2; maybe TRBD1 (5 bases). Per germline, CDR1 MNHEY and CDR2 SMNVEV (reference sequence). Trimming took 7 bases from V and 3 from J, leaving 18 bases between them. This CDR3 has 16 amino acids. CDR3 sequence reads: CASTNPDRLYTGELFF. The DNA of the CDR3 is TGTGCCAGCACTAACCCCGACAGACTGTACACCGGGGAGCTGTTTTTT.

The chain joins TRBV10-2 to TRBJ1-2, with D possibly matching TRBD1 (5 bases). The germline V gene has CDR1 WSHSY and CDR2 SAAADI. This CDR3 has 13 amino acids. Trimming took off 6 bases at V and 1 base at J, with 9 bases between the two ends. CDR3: CASRGGSNYGYTF. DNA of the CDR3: TGCGCCAGCAGGGGGGGAAGTAACTATGGCTACACCTTC.

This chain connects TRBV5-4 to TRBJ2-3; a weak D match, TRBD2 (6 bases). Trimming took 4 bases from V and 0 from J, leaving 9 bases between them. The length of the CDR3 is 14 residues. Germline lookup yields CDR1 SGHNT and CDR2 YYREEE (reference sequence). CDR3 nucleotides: TGTGCCAGCAGCCAGGGACTTAGCACAGATACGCAGTATTTT. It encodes CASSQGLSTDTQYF.

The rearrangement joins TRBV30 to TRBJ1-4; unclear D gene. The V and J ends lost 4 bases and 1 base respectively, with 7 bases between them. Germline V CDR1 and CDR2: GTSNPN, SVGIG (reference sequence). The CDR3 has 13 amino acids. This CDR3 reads CAWNGRTNEKLFF. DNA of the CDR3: TGTGCCTGGAATGGGAGAACTAATGAAAAACTGTTTTTT.